This T cell receptor (beta chain) emerged from a study of blood T cell repertoires in COVID-19. About the research overall: In each case, the material was cDNA or gDNA derived from T cells, B-cell-depleted T cells, or PBMCs.

Authors' data handling: Amplification from reference gene primers served as the basis for estimated nucleated cell counts. Some clones are missing from TCRdb's copy, which holds only in-frame ones; the method was immunoSEQ multiplex PCR. D and trimming come from the DNA, and the V and J calls and clone size come from that table. This table holds some 260,000 clones, over 75% found once. The CDR3 spans 12 residues. Between the trimmed V and J ends, which lost 3 bases and 7 bases, there was a span of 11 bases. Germline CDR1 and CDR2: DFQATT and SNEGSKA (reference sequence). Followed over time, Seattle patients had been enrolled while infection was active.

The chain is built from TRBV20-1 and TRBJ2-3; D is undetermined. Material: peripheral blood. The sequence was obtained from a woman in her 70s with COVID-19, enrolled during active disease. CDR3 sequence reads: CSASWSSYTQYF. For the CDR3, the DNA is TGCAGTGCTAGTTGGTCGAGTTATACGCAGTATTTT.